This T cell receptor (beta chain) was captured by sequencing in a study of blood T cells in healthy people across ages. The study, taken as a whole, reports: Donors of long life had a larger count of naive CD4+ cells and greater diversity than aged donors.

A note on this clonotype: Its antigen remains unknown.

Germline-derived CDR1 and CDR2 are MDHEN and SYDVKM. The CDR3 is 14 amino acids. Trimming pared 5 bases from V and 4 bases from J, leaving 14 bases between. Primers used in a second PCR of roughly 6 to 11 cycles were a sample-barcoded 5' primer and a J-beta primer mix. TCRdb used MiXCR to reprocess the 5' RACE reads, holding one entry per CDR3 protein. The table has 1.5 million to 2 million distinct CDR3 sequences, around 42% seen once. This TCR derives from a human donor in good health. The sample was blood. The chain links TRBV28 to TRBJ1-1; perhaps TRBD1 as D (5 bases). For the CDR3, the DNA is TGTGCCAGCAGTCGGAGCGGGGGTGTCACTGAAGCTTTCTTT. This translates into CASSRSGGVTEAFF.